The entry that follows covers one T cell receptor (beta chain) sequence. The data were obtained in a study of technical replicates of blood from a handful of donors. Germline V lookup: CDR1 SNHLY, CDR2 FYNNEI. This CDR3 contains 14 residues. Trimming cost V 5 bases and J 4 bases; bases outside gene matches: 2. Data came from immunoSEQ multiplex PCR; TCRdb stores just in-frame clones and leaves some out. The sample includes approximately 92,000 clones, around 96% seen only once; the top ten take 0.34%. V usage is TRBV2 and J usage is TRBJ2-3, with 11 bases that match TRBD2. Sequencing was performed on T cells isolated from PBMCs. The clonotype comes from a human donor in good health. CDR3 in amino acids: CASSLAGGPDTQYF. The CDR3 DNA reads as TGTGCCAGCAGTCTAGCGGGAGGCCCAGATACGCAGTATTTT. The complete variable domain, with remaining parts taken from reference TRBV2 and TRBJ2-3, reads EPEVTQTPSHQVTQMGQEVILRCVPISNHLYFYWYRQILGQKVEFLVSFYNNEISEKSEIFDDQFSVERPDGSNFTLKIRSTKLEDSAMYFCASSLAGGPDTQYFGPGTRLTVL.